This T cell receptor beta chain was identified during a study of blood T cell repertoires in COVID-19. Germline V gene sequence: CDR1 KGHSH, CDR2 LQKENI. V was pared by 6 bases and J by 4 bases, with 11 bases of the junction left unmatched. CDR3 length: 16 residues. Profiling relied on immunoSEQ multiplex PCR, and the TCRdb table lists in-frame clones only, not all of them. There are more than 200,000 clones in the sample; under 90% occur only once, and roughly 4% lies in the top ten. This clone has only a few counts. The sequenced sample was peripheral blood. The chain links TRBV18 to TRBJ2-1, with 8 bases lining up with TRBD2. The clonotype comes from a man aged 55 to 70 with acute or convalescent COVID-19. As DNA, the CDR3 is TGTGCCAGCTCCCGGGGAAGCGGGAGTAGGTACAATGAGCAGTTCTTC. This sequence encodes CASSRGSGSRYNEQFF.